The 24 T cell receptor beta chains listed next were all sequenced from one sample in a study of T cell responses to AZD1222 COVID-19 vaccine. Libraries were prepared by immunoSEQ multiplex PCR; TCRdb keeps only in-frame clonotypes and omits some of them. The table has roughly 180,000 clones, 92% seen once. The sample here was peripheral blood, taken 28 days after the second AZD1222 dose. The receptors come from an adult who received the AZD1222 COVID-19 vaccine.

The chain is built from TRBV21-1 and TRBJ1-4. TRBV21-1 is termed a pseudogene. The CDR3 has 19 residues. The CDR3 loop reads CASSKLPGQPGRRDEKLFF. As DNA, the CDR3 is TGTGCCAGCAGCAAACTGCCGGGACAACCGGGGAGGAGGGATGAAAAACTGTTTTTT.

The chain recombines TRBV6-5 with TRBJ1-1; tentative D call: TRBD1 (6 bases). CDR3 length: 15 amino acids. Trimming left V 2 bases short and J 0 bases short, with 10 bases between. Germline-derived CDR1 and CDR2 are MNHEY and SVGAGI. This CDR3 reads CASSYQDSLNTEAFF. CDR3 coding DNA: TGTGCCAGCAGTTACCAGGACAGCTTGAACACTGAAGCTTTCTTT.

The rearrangement joins TRBV4-3 to TRBJ1-2; a possible D gene is TRBD1 (5 bases). In germline, CDR1 is LGHNA, CDR2 YSLEER. The V and J ends lost 4 bases and 3 bases respectively, with 9 bases between them. The CDR3 runs 13 residues. The CDR3 reads CASSPGGYYGYTF. The CDR3 DNA reads TGCGCCAGCAGCCCTGGGGGATACTATGGCTACACCTTC.

The chain has TRBV27 and TRBJ2-7; 7 nucleotides agree with TRBD2. CDR3 length: 13 amino acids. The germline V gene has CDR1 MNHEY and CDR2 SMNVEV (reference sequence). V shed 5 bases and J 5 bases; nucleotides not matched to a gene: 6. The CDR3 DNA follows: TGTGCCAGCAGTGGGAGGGCGCTAGACGAGCAGTACTTC. This encodes CASSGRALDEQYF.

The chain joins TRBV30 to TRBJ2-2; D is uncertain. With 8 bases removed from V and 2 bases from J, the gap between germline ends came to 9 bases. Per germline, CDR1 GTSNPN and CDR2 SVGIG (reference sequence). The CDR3 is made up of 12 amino acids. The CDR3 sequence: CASRANTGELFF. In DNA form, the CDR3 reads TGTGCCAGCCGGGCTAACACCGGGGAGCTGTTTTTT. Full variable domain (remainder filled in from reference TRBV30 and TRBJ2-2): SQTIHQWPATLVQPVGSPLSLECTVEGTSNPNLYWYRQAAGRGLQLLFYSVGIGQISSEVPQNLSASRPQDRQFILSSKKLLLSDSGFYLCASRANTGELFFGEGSRLTVL.

V is TRBV6-5 and J is TRBJ1-5; maybe TRBD1 (6 bases). CDR1 and CDR2 from the germline V gene are MNHEY and SVGAGI. V was pared by 7 bases and J by 0 bases, with 10 bases between. The CDR3 sequence is 14 residues long. CDR3 amino acids: CASNTGISNQPQHF. In DNA form, the CDR3 reads TGTGCCAGCAATACAGGGATTAGCAATCAGCCCCAGCATTTT.

The chain links TRBV5-1 to TRBJ2-1; 7 bases map to TRBD1. The CDR3 runs 12 residues. The germline V gene encodes CDR1 SGHRS and CDR2 YFSETQ. J was trimmed by 10 bases and V by 1 base; bases with no gene match: 2. The CDR3 nucleotides are TGCGCCAGCAGCTTGACAGGGGACGAGCAGTTCTTC. Translated, it gives CASSLTGDEQFF.

This rearrangement joins TRBV27 to TRBJ1-6; maybe TRBD1 (5 bases). The CDR3 is 14 residues long. Between the trimmed V and J ends, which lost 0 bases and 8 bases, there was a span of 8 bases. The germline V gene encodes CDR1 MNHEY and CDR2 SMNVEV (reference sequence). This chain's CDR3 is CASSLSRDYSPLHF. The CDR3 bases are TGTGCCAGCAGTTTATCGCGGGACTATTCACCCCTCCACTTT.

The chain combines TRBV27 with TRBJ1-2; TRBD1 might be the D (6 bases). Germline CDR1 is MNHEY and CDR2 is SMNVEV (reference sequence). This CDR3 is 14 amino acids long. V lost 6 bases, J lost 1 base, and 12 bases lay in between. CDR3 sequence reads: CASSPGRGNYGYTF. CDR3 DNA sequence: TGTGCCAGCAGCCCCGGCAGGGGTAACTATGGCTACACCTTC.

This clone has more than one count but fewer than ten. The chain links TRBV5-1 to TRBJ2-7; 12 bases are a match to TRBD1. The CDR3 totals 15 residues. CDR1 is SGHRS, CDR2 YFSETQ, per germline. V shed 0 bases, J shed 2 bases, and the junction held 0 bases outside the gene matches. This chain's CDR3 is CASSLGDRGPYEQYF. The CDR3 region has the DNA TGCGCCAGCAGCTTGGGGGACAGGGGGCCCTACGAGCAGTACTTC.

The V call is TRBV29-1, the J call TRBJ1-2, with no clear D. Per germline, CDR1 SQVTM and CDR2 ANQGSEA. Between the trimmed V and J ends, which lost 0 bases and 7 bases, there was a span of 9 bases. There are 12 residues in the CDR3. The CDR3 loop is CSVEDLRAGYTF. The CDR3 DNA follows: TGCAGCGTTGAAGATTTAAGGGCTGGCTACACCTTC.

V usage is TRBV19 and J usage is TRBJ2-7; the match to TRBD2 covers 9 bases. The germline V gene has CDR1 LNHDA and CDR2 SQIVND (reference sequence). This CDR3 is built from 15 residues. V gave up 3 bases and J gave up 3 bases; unmatched junction bases: 6. This CDR3 reads CASSIGLAGLYEQYF. The CDR3 DNA reads as TGTGCCAGTAGTATTGGTCTAGCGGGACTCTACGAGCAGTACTTC.

This rearrangement joins TRBV30 to TRBJ2-5; D not resolved. The germline V gene encodes CDR1 GTSNPN and CDR2 SVGIG (reference sequence). V dropped 4 bases and J dropped 0 bases, with 9 bases sitting between them. The CDR3 loop spans 13 amino acids. The chain's CDR3 is CAWKRTHQETQYF. The CDR3 DNA is TGTGCCTGGAAGAGGACCCACCAAGAGACCCAGTACTTC.

V is TRBV7-9 and J is TRBJ2-3, with 11 bases aligning to TRBD2. Unmatched junction bases numbered 17, after V lost 3 bases and J lost 9 bases. Germline assignment: CDR1 SEHNR and CDR2 FQNEAQ (reference sequence). This CDR3 spans 18 amino acids. The CDR3 DNA reads TGTGCCAGCAGCTTTTCGAGGCCGCGTTCTAGCGGGAGGATAACGCAGTATTTT. Amino acids: CASSFSRPRSSGRITQYF.

The rearrangement joins TRBV4-2 to TRBJ1-3, with TRBD1 matching 8 bases. Germline-derived CDR1 and CDR2 are LGHNA and YNFKEQ. With 8 bases clipped from V and 4 bases from J, the junction kept 19 bases outside the gene matches. CDR3 size: 18 residues. The CDR3 loop is CASSLEGRGQTGGNTIYF. The CDR3 coding sequence is TGTGCCAGCTCCCTTGAGGGCAGGGGGCAAACTGGAGGAAACACCATATATTTT.

The sample holds one count of this clone. V and J are TRBV5-1 and TRBJ2-3; D might be TRBD2 (7 bases). The length of the CDR3 is 13 residues. Per the germline V gene, CDR1 is SGHRS and CDR2 is YFSETQ. V lost 4 bases and J lost 6, with 12 bases in between. The DNA of the CDR3 is TGCGCCAGCAGCCGGGGGGCGCAGGATACGCAGTATTTT. Translated: CASSRGAQDTQYF.

V is TRBV6-2 or TRBV6-3 and J is TRBJ1-1; a weak D match, TRBD1 (5 bases). The CDR3 is 12 residues long. Germline V gene data show CDR1 as MNHEY and CDR2 as SVGEGT. V was cut by 5 bases and J by 8 bases, with 12 bases left in between. For the CDR3, the DNA is TGTGCCAGCAGTCCAGGGTCAGGGGAAGCTTTCTTT. Amino acids: CASSPGSGEAFF.

The rearrangement uses TRBV20-1 and TRBJ1-5; D is ambiguous. CDR1 is DFQATT and CDR2 is SNEGSKA in the germline V gene (reference sequence). The CDR3 spans 13 residues. The ends were cut back, 3 bases at V and 4 bases at J, with 10 bases in the middle. CDR3: CSASGSVNQPQHF. The CDR3 region has the DNA TGCAGTGCTAGTGGGTCAGTAAATCAGCCCCAGCATTTT.

The chain is built from TRBV4-3 and TRBJ1-2; a weak D match, TRBD1 (5 bases). V was trimmed by 0 bases and J by 4 bases, leaving 15 bases between them. This CDR3 has 16 residues. The germline V gene encodes CDR1 LGHNA and CDR2 YSLEER. CDR3: CASSQDLGLRGYGYTF. As DNA, the CDR3 is TGCGCCAGCAGCCAAGATTTGGGACTTCGAGGCTATGGCTACACCTTC.

The chain uses TRBV6-5 and TRBJ2-7; perhaps TRBD2 as D (6 bases). The ends were cut back, 2 bases at V and 1 base at J, with 12 bases in the middle. Germline values: CDR1 MNHEY, CDR2 SVGAGI. The CDR3 extends over 15 amino acids. The CDR3 region is CASSYRRGWSYEQYF. CDR3 DNA sequence: TGTGCCAGCAGTTACAGGAGGGGTTGGTCCTACGAGCAGTACTTC.

The V gene is TRBV5-1, the J gene TRBJ1-1; 9 bases are shared with TRBD1. Losses at the gene ends were 4 bases for V and 4 bases for J; bases not matched to a gene: 8. The CDR3 spans 15 residues. The germline CDR1 and CDR2 sequences are SGHRS and YFSETQ. CDR3 in amino acids: CASSTGQGLSTEAFF. CDR3 coding DNA: TGCGCCAGCAGCACCGGACAGGGGCTAAGCACTGAAGCTTTCTTT.

This clone was seen a few times. The chain employs TRBV3-1 (or the pseudogene TRBV3-2) and TRBJ1-3, with unresolved D. The CDR3 contains 13 residues. Germline lookup yields CDR1 LGHDT and CDR2 YNNKEL (reference sequence). The V end was cut by 1 base, the J end by 7 bases, with 8 bases between. The CDR3 sequence: CASSQGSRNTIYF. The CDR3 DNA reads TGTGCCAGCAGCCAAGGGTCGAGGAACACCATATATTTT.

The rearrangement joins TRBV11-2 to TRBJ2-1; TRBD2 might be the D (6 bases). The CDR3 is made up of 15 amino acids. The germline CDR1 and CDR2 sequences are SGHAT and FQNNGV. Trimming shortened V by 7 bases and J by 1 base, and 14 bases separated the two germline ends. The CDR3 is CASTSGGTSYNEQFF. The DNA of the CDR3 is TGTGCCAGCACGTCGGGCGGGACTTCCTACAATGAGCAGTTCTTC.

The chain links TRBV6-5 to TRBJ1-2, with 8 bases lining up with TRBD1. The CDR3 covers 13 residues. J lost 8 bases, V lost 7 bases, and 9 bases had no gene match. Germline lookup yields CDR1 MNHEY and CDR2 SVGAGI. The CDR3 is CASTSRTGHGYTF. CDR3 DNA: TGTGCCAGCACCTCACGGACAGGGCACGGCTACACCTTC.